The source of this T cell receptor beta chain is a study of T cells in Graves' hyperthyroidism and ophthalmopathy. RNA transcripts served as the template for amplifying TCR beta CDR3 regions. An initial round of RT-PCR targeting the TCR CDR3 relied on the HTBI primer set. TCRdb redid the calling of the multiplex PCR reads with MiXCR, one entry per CDR3 protein. The data hold approximately 510,000 distinct CDR3 sequences, with 35% to 50% observed a single time. V was clipped by 1 base and J by 7 bases, with 8 bases between them. This CDR3 comprises 13 residues. Germline V gene lookup returns CDR1 SGHRS and CDR2 YFSETQ. Concerning this clonotype: Its antigen is unidentified.

Study findings and constraints: It was a median approximately 6 months before onset that the model predicted ophthalmopathy.

Input material: peripheral blood or thyroid tissue (not recorded which). The chain employs TRBV5-1 and TRBJ1-4, with a possible D match to TRBD1 (6 bases). This receptor was identified in an adult woman with Graves' disease, either hyperthyroidism or ophthalmopathy (not recorded which). This CDR3 reads CASSLRGTEKLFF. The CDR3 DNA is TGCGCCAGCAGCTTGAGGGGGACTGAAAAACTGTTTTTT.